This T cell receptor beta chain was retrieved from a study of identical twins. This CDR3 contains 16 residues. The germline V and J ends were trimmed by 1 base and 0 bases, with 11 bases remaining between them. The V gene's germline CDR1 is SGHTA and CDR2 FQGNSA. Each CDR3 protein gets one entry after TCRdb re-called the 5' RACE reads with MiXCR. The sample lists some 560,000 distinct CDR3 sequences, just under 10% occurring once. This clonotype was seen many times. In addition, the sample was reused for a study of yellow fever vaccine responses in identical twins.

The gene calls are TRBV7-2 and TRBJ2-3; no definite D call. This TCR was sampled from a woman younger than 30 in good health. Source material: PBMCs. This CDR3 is CASSLERLTSTDTQYF. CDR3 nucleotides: TGTGCCAGCAGCTTAGAAAGACTCACTAGCACAGATACGCAGTATTTT.